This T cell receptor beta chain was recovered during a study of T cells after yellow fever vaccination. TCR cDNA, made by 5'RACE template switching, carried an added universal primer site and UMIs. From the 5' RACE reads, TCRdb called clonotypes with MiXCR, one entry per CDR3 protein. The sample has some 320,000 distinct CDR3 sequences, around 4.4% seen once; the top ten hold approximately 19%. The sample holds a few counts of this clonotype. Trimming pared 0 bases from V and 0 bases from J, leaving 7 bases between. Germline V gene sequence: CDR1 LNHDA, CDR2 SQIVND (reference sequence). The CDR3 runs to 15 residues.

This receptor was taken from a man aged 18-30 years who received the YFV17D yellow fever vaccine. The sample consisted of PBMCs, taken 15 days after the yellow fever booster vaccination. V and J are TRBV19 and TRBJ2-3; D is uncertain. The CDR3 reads CASSIDRRSTDTQYF. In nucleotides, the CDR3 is TGTGCCAGTAGTATAGATCGTAGGAGCACAGATACGCAGTATTTT.